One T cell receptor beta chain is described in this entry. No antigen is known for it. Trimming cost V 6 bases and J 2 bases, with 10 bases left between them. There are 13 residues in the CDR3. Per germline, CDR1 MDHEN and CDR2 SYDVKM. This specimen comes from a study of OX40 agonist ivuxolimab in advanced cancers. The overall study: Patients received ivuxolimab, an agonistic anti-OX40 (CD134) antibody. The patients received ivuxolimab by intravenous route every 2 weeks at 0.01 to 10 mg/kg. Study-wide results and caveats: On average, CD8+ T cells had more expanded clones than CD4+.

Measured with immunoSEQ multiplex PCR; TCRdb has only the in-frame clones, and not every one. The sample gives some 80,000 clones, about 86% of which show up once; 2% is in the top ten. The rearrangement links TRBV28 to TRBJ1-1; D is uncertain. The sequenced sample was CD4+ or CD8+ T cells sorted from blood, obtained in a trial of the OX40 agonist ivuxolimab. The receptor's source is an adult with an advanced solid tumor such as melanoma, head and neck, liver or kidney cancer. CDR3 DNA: TGTGCCAGCAGCTACAACAGAAACACTGAAGCTTTCTTT. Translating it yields CASSYNRNTEAFF.